The clone carrying this TCR beta chain was seen at least ten times. The antigen is not known. The investigators amplified TCR beta CDR3 regions from RNA transcripts. The TCR CDR3 was amplified in a first-round RT-PCR using the HTBI primer set. MiXCR, run by TCRdb on the multiplex PCR reads, gives a single entry per CDR3 protein. The data show hundreds of thousands of distinct CDR3 sequences, about 15% seen once. The data stem from a study of T cells in Graves' hyperthyroidism and ophthalmopathy. Overall study findings and caveats: Ophthalmopathy could be told apart from stable hyperthyroidism with a 13 V-J model. Most clonotypes expanded in thyroid above 0.001 were likewise present in blood.

The V and J ends lost 1 base and 3 bases respectively, with 13 bases between them. The CDR3 spans 15 residues. The germline CDR1 and CDR2 sequences are KGHSH and LQKENI. When ophthalmopathy did not progress within 18 months, Graves' hyperthyroidism was considered stable. The rearrangement links TRBV18 to TRBJ2-7; D assignment may be TRBD1 or TRBD2 (6 bases each). The sequence derives from a woman younger than 35 with Graves' hyperthyroidism. The sample taken for sequencing was blood. CDR3 DNA sequence: TGTGCCAGCTCACCACATCAACAGGGAGGCTACGAGCAGTACTTC. Amino acids: CASSPHQQGGYEQYF.